The 4 T cell receptor beta chains in this list originate from one sample, sequenced in a study of CD8 T cells in ankylosing spondylitis (dated by TCRdb to about 2017). Library method: 5' RACE. TCRdb lists the instrument as Illumina HiSeq 2500. TCRdb's own reprocessing of the public reads used fastp at Q25 and MiXCR and kept productive beta chains. Rows matching on CDR3 protein sequence are summarized as one entry with the most common DNA and genes. This sample is represented by 30,000 to 45,000 distinct CDR3 sequences; approximately 10% of them were singletons. Jointly, the top ten make up around 21% of the sample. Sequenced: synovial fluid, either unsorted or a sorted T cell fraction (not recorded which). Receptors originate from a male donor with ankylosing spondylitis.

The rearrangement links TRBV5-6 to TRBJ2-7; TRBD1 agrees at 10 bases. V lost 4 bases, J lost 3 bases, and 10 bases stayed unmatched. The germline V gene encodes CDR1 SGHDT and CDR2 YYEEEE. The CDR3 sequence is 16 residues long. CDR3 bases: TGTGCCAGCAGCGTACCGGGACAGGGGACCTTCTACGAGCAGTACTTC. Amino acid sequence: CASSVPGQGTFYEQYF.

V gene TRBV5-6 combines with J gene TRBJ2-1, with no clear D. This CDR3 is 15 amino acids long. Per the germline V gene, CDR1 is SGHDT and CDR2 is YYEEEE. The V end lost 0 bases, the J end lost 10 bases, and 17 bases lay between the germline ends. The CDR3 loop is CASSLEGLTPGEQFF. The CDR3 DNA is TGTGCCAGCAGCTTGGAGGGTTTGACCCCAGGAGAGCAGTTCTTC.

This clonotype was detected many times. The V gene is TRBV29-1, the J gene TRBJ1-2; possibly TRBD1 for D (5 bases). The CDR3 spans 14 residues. Trimming shortened V by 0 bases and J by 3 bases, and 11 bases separated the two germline ends. Germline-derived CDR1 and CDR2 are SQVTM and ANQGSEA. The CDR3 loop reads CSVEDLMGDYGYTF. The CDR3 DNA is TGCAGCGTTGAAGATTTAATGGGGGACTATGGCTACACCTTC.

The rearrangement uses TRBV29-1 and TRBJ2-3, with TRBD2 matching 12 bases. Germline V gene lookup returns CDR1 SQVTM and CDR2 ANQGSEA. V shed 3 bases and J 8 bases; nucleotides not matched to a gene: 3. This CDR3 has 13 residues. The CDR3 protein is CSVDASGRATQYF. The CDR3 DNA sequence: TGCAGCGTTGATGCTAGCGGGAGGGCTACGCAGTATTTT.